The present entry profiles one TCR beta chain with its context. This specimen belongs to a study of blood T cell repertoires in COVID-19. The CDR3 has 15 residues. Germline V gene data show CDR1 as SGDLS and CDR2 as YYNGEE. The trim removed 0 bases at V and 2 bases at J, leaving 4 bases unmatched. Sequenced by immunoSEQ multiplex PCR; TCRdb stores in-frame clones only, minus some. The sample carries 190,000 or so clones, more than 70% recorded once. The chain has TRBV9 and TRBJ2-7; TRBD1 matches at 8 bases. The sequenced material came from PBMCs or T cells enriched from blood (not recorded which). The receptor was isolated from a young woman who had recovered from COVID-19. For the CDR3, the DNA is TGTGCCAGCAGCGTAGAGGGACAGGCTACCTACGAGCAGTACTTC. This translates into CASSVEGQATYEQYF.